This TCR beta chain was recovered during a study of blood T cell repertoires in COVID-19. TCRdb's table, derived via immunoSEQ multiplex PCR, lists solely in-frame clones and lacks some. The sample yields 65,000 to 90,000 clones, just over 85% seen once. Germline trimming cut 5 bases from V and 2 bases from J; bases unmatched to any gene: 7. CDR1 is MGHDK, CDR2 SYGVNS, per germline. This CDR3 is built from 15 residues. The chain couples TRBV25-1 to TRBJ2-5, with TRBD1 matching 8 bases. Sequenced material: peripheral blood. The clonotype was recovered from an elderly woman in a cohort sampled during active or convalescent COVID-19. Here the CDR3 reads CASSSRDRRQETQYF. CDR3 nucleotide sequence: TGTGCCAGCAGTAGCCGGGACAGGCGGCAAGAGACCCAGTACTTC.